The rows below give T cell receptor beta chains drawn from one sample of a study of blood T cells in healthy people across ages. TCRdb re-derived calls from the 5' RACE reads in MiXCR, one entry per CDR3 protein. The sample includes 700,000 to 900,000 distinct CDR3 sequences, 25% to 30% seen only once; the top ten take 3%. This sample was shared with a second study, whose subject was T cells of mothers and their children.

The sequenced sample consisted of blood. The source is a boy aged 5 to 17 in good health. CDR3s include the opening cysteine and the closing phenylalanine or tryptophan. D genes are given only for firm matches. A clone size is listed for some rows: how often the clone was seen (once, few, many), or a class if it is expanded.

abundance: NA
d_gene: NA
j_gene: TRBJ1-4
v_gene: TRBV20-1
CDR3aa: CSAGRDSNEKLFF
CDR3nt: TGCAGTGCTGGGCGGGACTCTAATGAAAAACTGTTTTTT

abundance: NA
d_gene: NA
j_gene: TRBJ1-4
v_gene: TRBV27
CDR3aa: CASSFRREGEKLFF
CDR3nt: TGTGCCAGCAGTTTTCGCAGGGAGGGAGAAAAACTGTTTTTT

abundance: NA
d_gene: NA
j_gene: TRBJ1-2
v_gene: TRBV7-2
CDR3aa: CASSKRQYGYTF
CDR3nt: TGTGCCAGCAGCAAGAGACAGTATGGCTACACCTTC

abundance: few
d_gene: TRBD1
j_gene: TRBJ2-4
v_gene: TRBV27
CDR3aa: CASTPRPTGITAKNIQYF
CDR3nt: TGTGCCAGCACCCCGCGGCCGACAGGGATAACAGCCAAAAACATTCAGTACTTC

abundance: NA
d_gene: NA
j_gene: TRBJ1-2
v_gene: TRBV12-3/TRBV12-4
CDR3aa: CASSWGFNTF
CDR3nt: TGTGCCAGCAGTTGGGGATTCAACACCTTC

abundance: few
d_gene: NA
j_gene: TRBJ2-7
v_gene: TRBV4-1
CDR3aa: CASSHGRGRSYEQYF
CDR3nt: TGCGCCAGCAGCCACGGGAGAGGCAGGAGCTACGAGCAGTACTTC

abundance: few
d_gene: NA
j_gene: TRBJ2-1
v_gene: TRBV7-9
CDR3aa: CASGRDAYNEQFF
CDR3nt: TGTGCCAGCGGCAGGGACGCCTACAATGAGCAGTTCTTC

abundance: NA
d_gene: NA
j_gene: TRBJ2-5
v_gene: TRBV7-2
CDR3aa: CASRSQAETQYF
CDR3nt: TGTGCCAGCAGATCGCAGGCAGAGACCCAGTACTTC

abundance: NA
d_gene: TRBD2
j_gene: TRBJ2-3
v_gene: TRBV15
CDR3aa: CATSSSGPSVDTQYF
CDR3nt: TGTGCCACCAGCAGTAGCGGGCCCTCTGTGGATACGCAGTATTTT

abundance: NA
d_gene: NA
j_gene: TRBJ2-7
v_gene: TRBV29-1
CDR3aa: CSVEHSGGQYEQYF
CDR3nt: TGCAGCGTTGAACATTCTGGGGGCCAATACGAGCAGTACTTC

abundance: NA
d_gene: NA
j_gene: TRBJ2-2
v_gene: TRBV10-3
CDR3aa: CAIRQRGPGELFF
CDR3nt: TGTGCCATCCGACAAAGGGGACCCGGGGAGCTGTTTTTT

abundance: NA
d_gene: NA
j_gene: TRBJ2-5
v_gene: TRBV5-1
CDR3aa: CASSLHSRSVETQYF
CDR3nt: TGCGCCAGCAGCTTGCATAGCCGGAGCGTTGAGACCCAGTACTTC

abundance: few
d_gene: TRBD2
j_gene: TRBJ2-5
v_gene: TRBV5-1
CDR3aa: CASSSPGGGQETQYF
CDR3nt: TGCGCCAGCAGCTCCCCGGGAGGTGGACAAGAGACCCAGTACTTC

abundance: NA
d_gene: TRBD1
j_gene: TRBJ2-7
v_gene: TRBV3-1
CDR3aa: CASSHLRGQGTEQYF
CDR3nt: TGTGCCAGCAGCCATCTGAGGGGACAGGGGACCGAGCAGTACTTC

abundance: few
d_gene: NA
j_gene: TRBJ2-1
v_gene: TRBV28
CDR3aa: CASSFREQFF
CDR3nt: TGTGCCAGCAGTTTTAGGGAGCAGTTCTTC

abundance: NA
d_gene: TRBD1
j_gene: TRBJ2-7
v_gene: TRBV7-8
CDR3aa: CASSAGGTYEQYF
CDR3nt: TGTGCCAGCAGCGCAGGGGGTACCTACGAGCAGTACTTC

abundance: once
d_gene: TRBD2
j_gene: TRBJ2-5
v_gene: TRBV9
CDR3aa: CASSPRTSGGFQETQYF
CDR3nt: TGTGCCAGCAGCCCAAGGACTAGCGGGGGGTTCCAAGAGACCCAGTACTTC

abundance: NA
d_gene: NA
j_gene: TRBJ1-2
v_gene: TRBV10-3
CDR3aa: CAISEKVNGYTF
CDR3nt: TGTGCCATCAGTGAGAAGGTTAATGGCTACACCTTC

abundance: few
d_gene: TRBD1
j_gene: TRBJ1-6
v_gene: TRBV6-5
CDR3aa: CASSYSGQENSPLHF
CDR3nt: TGTGCCAGCAGTTACTCTGGACAGGAAAATTCACCCCTCCACTTT

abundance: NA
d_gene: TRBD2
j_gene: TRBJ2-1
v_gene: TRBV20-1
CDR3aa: CSARFSGRNEQFF
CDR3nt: TGCAGTGCTCGGTTTAGCGGGAGGAATGAGCAGTTCTTC

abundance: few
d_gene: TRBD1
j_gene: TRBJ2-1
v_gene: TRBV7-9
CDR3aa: CASSSMDRGGNEQFF
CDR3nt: TGTGCCAGCAGCTCGATGGACAGGGGAGGCAATGAGCAGTTCTTC

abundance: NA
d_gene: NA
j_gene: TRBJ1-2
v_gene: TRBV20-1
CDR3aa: CSARDQARILSNYGYTF
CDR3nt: TGCAGTGCTAGAGATCAGGCCAGAATCCTTTCTAACTATGGCTACACCTTC

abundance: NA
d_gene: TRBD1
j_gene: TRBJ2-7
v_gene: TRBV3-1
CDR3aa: CASSQEAGTGGSYEQYF
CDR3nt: TGTGCCAGCAGCCAAGAGGCAGGGACAGGGGGATCCTACGAGCAGTACTTC

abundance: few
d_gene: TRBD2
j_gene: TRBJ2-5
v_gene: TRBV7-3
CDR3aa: CASRLAGGPQETQYF
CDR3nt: TGTGCCAGCAGGCTAGCGGGGGGCCCCCAAGAGACCCAGTACTTC

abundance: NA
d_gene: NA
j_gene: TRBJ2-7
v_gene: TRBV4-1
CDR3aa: CASSQVAGIYEQYF
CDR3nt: TGCGCCAGCAGCCAAGTTGCAGGGATATACGAACAGTACTTC

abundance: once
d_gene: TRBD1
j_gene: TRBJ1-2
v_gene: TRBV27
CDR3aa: CATSGQGLDGYTF
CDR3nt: TGTGCCACCTCGGGACAGGGGTTGGATGGCTACACCTTC

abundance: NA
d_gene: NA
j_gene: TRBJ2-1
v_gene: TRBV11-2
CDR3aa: CASSFRRGPREQFF
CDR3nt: TGTGCCAGCAGCTTTCGGCGGGGGCCGAGGGAGCAGTTCTTC

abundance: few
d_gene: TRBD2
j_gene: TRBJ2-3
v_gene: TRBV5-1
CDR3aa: CASSSYLERGLHTDTQYF
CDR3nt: TGCGCCAGCAGCTCCTACCTTGAGCGGGGGTTACACACAGATACGCAGTATTTT